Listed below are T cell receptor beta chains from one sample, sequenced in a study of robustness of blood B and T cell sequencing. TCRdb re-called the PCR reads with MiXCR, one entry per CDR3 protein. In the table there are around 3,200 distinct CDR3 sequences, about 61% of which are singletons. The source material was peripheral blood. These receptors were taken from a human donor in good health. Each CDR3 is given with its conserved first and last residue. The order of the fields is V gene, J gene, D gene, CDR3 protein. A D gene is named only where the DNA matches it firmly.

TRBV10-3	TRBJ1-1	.	CAISELVQSWNTEAFF
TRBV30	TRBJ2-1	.	CAWRGRSDEQFF
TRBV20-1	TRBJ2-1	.	CSATERGLRYYNEQFF
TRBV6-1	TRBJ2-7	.	CASSPGPSSYEQYF
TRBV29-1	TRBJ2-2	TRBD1	CSVGRGHTGELFF
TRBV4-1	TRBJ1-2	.	CASILSPGTAYGYTF
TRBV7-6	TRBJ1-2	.	CASSFLAGPDGFGTGYTF
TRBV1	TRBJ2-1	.	CTSTPGTSGSSYNEQFF
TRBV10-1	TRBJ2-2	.	CASSESAEIAELFF
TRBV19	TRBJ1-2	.	CASSISDSYGYTF
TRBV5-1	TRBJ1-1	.	CASSLVLDTEAFF
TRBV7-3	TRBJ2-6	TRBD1	CASSLTRGPGANVLTF
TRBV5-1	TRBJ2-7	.	CASSQLGRSSYEQYF
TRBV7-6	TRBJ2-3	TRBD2	CASSLDWRGGDTQYF
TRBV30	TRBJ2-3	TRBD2	CAWSVLGGGADTQYF
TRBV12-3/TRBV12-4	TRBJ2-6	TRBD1	CASSPPDRGLRGANVLTF
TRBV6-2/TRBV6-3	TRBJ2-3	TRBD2	CASSYDQTGGGDTQYF
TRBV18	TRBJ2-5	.	CASSPTGREETQYF
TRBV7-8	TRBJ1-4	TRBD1	CASSFLGQGRANEKLFF
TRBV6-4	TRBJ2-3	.	CASSDNGDTQYF
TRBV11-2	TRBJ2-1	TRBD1	CASSLEPWDRGGNEQFF
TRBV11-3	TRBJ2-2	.	CASSLEGWGSNTGELFF
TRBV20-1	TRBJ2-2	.	CSARKTSTAGELFF
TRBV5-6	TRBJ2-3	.	CASSLDPRDTDTQYF
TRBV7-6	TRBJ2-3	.	CASSFHVLDTQYF
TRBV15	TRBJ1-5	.	CATSRDRGAQPQHF
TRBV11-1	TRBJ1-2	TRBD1	CATGRGQASNYGYTF
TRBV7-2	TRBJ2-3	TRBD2	CASSSKKLAGGDTQYF
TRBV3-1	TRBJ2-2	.	CASSPTGLNANTGELFF